A selection of T cell receptor beta chains follows, all from one sample in a study of cytomegalovirus exposure and HLA in healthy donors. Data came from immunoSEQ multiplex PCR; TCRdb stores just in-frame clones and leaves some out. Its table lists around 150,000 clones. Sequenced sample: PBMCs. The receptors shown here come from a woman aged 55-69 years in good health and CMV-seronegative. Both conserved end residues are part of each CDR3. A D gene is named only where the DNA matches it firmly.

V	J	D	DNA	CDR3
TRBV29-1	TRBJ1-2	-	TGCAGCGCCGCAGATTATGGCTACACCTTC	CSAADYGYTF
TRBV19	TRBJ1-1	-	TGTGCCAGTAGCAAGACGGGGAACACTGAAGCTTTCTTT	CASSKTGNTEAFF
TRBV29-1	TRBJ2-5	TRBD1	TGCAGCGTTGAATGGGGGACAGGGCGGGAGACCCAGTACTTC	CSVEWGTGRETQYF
TRBV5-1	TRBJ2-7	-	TGCGCCAGCAGCTGGGGAGAGTGGGGGGACGAGCAGTACTTC	CASSWGEWGDEQYF
TRBV5-8	TRBJ1-1	-	TGTGCCAGCAGCTTGGGTTGGCAGGGTTCCATGAACACTGAAGCTTTCTTT	CASSLGWQGSMNTEAFF
TRBV27	TRBJ1-5	-	TGTGCCAGCAGTTTAAACAGCCCATGGGAGCCCCAGCATTTT	CASSLNSPWEPQHF
TRBV9	TRBJ2-3	-	TGTGCCAGCAGCGCATCCCCTGGGAGTACAGATACGCAGTATTTT	CASSASPGSTDTQYF
TRBV7-9	TRBJ1-3	TRBD1	TGTGCCAGCAGCGGGGACAGATACTCTGGAAACACCATATATTTT	CASSGDRYSGNTIYF
TRBV4-1	TRBJ1-6	-	TGCGCCAGCAAAGGTGACATTGATTCACCCCTCCACTTT	CASKGDIDSPLHF
TRBV7-8	TRBJ2-2	TRBD1	TGTGCCAGCAGAAAGGACAGGGGTACCGGGGAGCTGTTTTTT	CASRKDRGTGELFF
TRBV7-2	TRBJ1-2	-	TGTGCCAGCAGCTTAGGGGCCCCAGGGTTGAGTGGCTACACCTTC	CASSLGAPGLSGYTF
TRBV28	TRBJ2-7	-	TGTGCCAGCAGTTCCCCAGGGGGGATGAGTGGGTCCTACGAGCAGTACTTC	CASSSPGGMSGSYEQYF
TRBV7-2	TRBJ1-4	TRBD1	TGTGCCAGCAGCTCCCACAGGGGGTTGGGAGAAAAACTGTTTTTT	CASSSHRGLGEKLFF
TRBV4-2	TRBJ1-1	TRBD1	TGTGCCAGCAGCCAGGGCCTACAGGGGGCGAGGACTGAAGCTTTCTTT	CASSQGLQGARTEAFF
TRBV29-1	TRBJ1-3	-	TGCAGCGTTGCCGGTGGGCAGGGAGGTGGAAACACCATATATTTT	CSVAGGQGGGNTIYF
TRBV18	TRBJ2-2	-	TGTGCCAGCTCTACCTGGGGCGGGGTGAACACCGGGGAGCTGTTTTTT	CASSTWGGVNTGELFF